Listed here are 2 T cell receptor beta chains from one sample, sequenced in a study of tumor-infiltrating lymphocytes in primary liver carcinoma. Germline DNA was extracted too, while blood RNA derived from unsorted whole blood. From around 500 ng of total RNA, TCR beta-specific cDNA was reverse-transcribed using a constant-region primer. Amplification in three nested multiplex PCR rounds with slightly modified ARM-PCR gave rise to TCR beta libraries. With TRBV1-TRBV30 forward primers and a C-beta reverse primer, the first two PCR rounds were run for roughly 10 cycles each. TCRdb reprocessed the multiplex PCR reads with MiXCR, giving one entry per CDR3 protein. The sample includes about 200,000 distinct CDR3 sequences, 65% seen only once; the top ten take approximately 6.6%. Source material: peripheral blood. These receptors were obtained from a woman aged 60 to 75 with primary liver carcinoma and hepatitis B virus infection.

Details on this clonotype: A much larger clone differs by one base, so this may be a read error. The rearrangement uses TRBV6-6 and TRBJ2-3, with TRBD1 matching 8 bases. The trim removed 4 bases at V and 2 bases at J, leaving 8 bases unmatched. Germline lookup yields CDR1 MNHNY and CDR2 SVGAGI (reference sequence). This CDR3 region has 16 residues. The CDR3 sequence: CASSCSGTGNTDTQYF. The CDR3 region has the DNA TGTGCCAGCAGTTGCTCCGGGACAGGAAACACAGATACGCAGTATTTT.

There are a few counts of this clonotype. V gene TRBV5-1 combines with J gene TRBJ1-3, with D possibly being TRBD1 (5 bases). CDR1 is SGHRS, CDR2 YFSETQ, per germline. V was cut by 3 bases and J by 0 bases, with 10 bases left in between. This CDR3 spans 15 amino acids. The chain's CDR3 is CASSSGRSSGNTIYF. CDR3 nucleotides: TGCGCCAGCAGCTCGGGGCGGTCCTCTGGAAACACCATATATTTT.